Presented here are 19 T cell receptor beta chains from one specimen sequenced in a study of T cell responses to AZD1222 COVID-19 vaccine. Method: immunoSEQ multiplex PCR; TCRdb's copy keeps in-frame clones and lacks some. The data hold over 120,000 clones, with about 90% observed a single time. The material sequenced was peripheral blood, taken on day 0 of AZD1222 vaccination. These TCRs come from an adult in good health.

This clone was picked up one time. This chain links TRBV6-2 or TRBV6-3 with TRBJ2-3; D is ambiguous. The V gene's germline CDR1 is MNHEY and CDR2 SVGEGT. The CDR3 loop spans 15 amino acids. V lost 2 bases and J 0 bases, leaving 9 bases between the germline ends. The CDR3 nucleotides are TGTGCCAGCAGTTACATCCCCTCTAGCACAGATACGCAGTATTTT. Translated, it gives CASSYIPSSTDTQYF.

This chain links TRBV7-9 with TRBJ1-4; no clear D gene. Germline V gene data show CDR1 as SEHNR and CDR2 as FQNEAQ (reference sequence). The germline V and J ends were trimmed by 1 base and 8 bases, with 11 bases remaining between them. CDR3 length: 14 amino acids. The DNA of the CDR3 is TGTGCCAGCAGCTTAGTATCTATGGGGGAAAAACTGTTTTTT. It encodes CASSLVSMGEKLFF.

This clone was observed at least ten times. This chain uses TRBV10-2 with TRBJ2-1; D remains ambiguous. Germline CDR1 is WSHSY and CDR2 is SAAADI. V lost 3 bases, J lost 4 bases, and 10 bases lay in between. This CDR3 is 14 amino acids long. The CDR3 here is CASSDWGIYNEQFF. DNA of the CDR3: TGCGCCAGCAGTGATTGGGGAATTTACAATGAGCAGTTCTTC.

This chain uses TRBV9 with TRBJ2-1, with D possibly matching TRBD2 (7 bases). Between the trimmed V and J ends, which lost 0 bases and 1 base, there was a span of 11 bases. This CDR3 is built from 16 residues. CDR1 is SGDLS and CDR2 is YYNGEE in the germline V gene. This chain's CDR3 is CASSVGGGQSYNEQFF. In DNA form, the CDR3 reads TGTGCCAGCAGCGTAGGCGGGGGCCAATCCTACAATGAGCAGTTCTTC.

This rearrangement joins TRBV20-1 to TRBJ2-7; weak D call: TRBD2 (5 bases). V was cut by 3 bases and J by 3 bases, with 6 bases left in between. CDR3 length: 11 amino acids. CDR1 and CDR2 from the germline V gene are DFQATT and SNEGSKA (reference sequence). For the CDR3, the DNA is TGCAGTGCTAGTCGGGGCTACGAGCAGTACTTC. Protein sequence: CSASRGYEQYF.

The V call is TRBV6-1, the J call TRBJ2-7; maybe TRBD1 (6 bases). Germline-derived CDR1 and CDR2 are MNHNS and SASEGT. V lost 1 base to trimming and J lost 0 bases, with 10 bases between them. This CDR3 has 15 amino acids. The CDR3 coding sequence is TGTGCCAGCAGTGAAGGGACAGCTAGCTCCTACGAGCAGTACTTC. Its translation: CASSEGTASSYEQYF.

V usage is TRBV6-6 and J usage is TRBJ2-7; no reliable D call. CDR1 and CDR2 (germline): MNHNY, SVGAGI (reference sequence). The CDR3 consists of 14 residues. V gave up 0 bases and J gave up 1 base, with 7 bases separating them. CDR3 coding DNA: TGTGCCAGCAGTTACTCGATAGGGTCCTACGAGCAGTACTTC. This encodes CASSYSIGSYEQYF.

V and J are TRBV30 and TRBJ2-2; D not certain. This CDR3 has 14 amino acids. The germline gives CDR1 GTSNPN, CDR2 SVGIG (reference sequence). Trimming removed 0 bases from V and 6 bases from J, with 11 bases in between. The CDR3 DNA reads as TGTGCCTGGAGTGTAGTCGAACGAGCCGGGGAGCTGTTTTTT. Its translation is CAWSVVERAGELFF.

The J gene is TRBJ1-2, the V gene TRBV7-2, with D perhaps TRBD1 (5 bases). The CDR3 covers 18 residues. Germline assignment: CDR1 SGHTA and CDR2 FQGNSA. Trimming shortened V by 1 base and J by 0 bases, and 18 bases separated the two germline ends. The CDR3 DNA reads as TGTGCCAGCAGCTTAGTATTGGGGCTGGGAGGGACTAACTATGGCTACACCTTC. Translated, it gives CASSLVLGLGGTNYGYTF. Using reference TRBV7-2 and TRBJ1-2 for the parts outside the CDR3, the full variable domain is GAGVSQSPSNKVTEKGKDVELRCDPISGHTALYWYRQSLGQGLEFLIYFQGNSAPDKSGLPSDRFSAERTGGSVSTLTIQRTQQEDSAVYLCASSLVLGLGGTNYGYTFGSGTRLTVV.

This sequence joins TRBV5-8 and TRBJ2-2; TRBD1 matches at 8 bases. Germline V CDR1 and CDR2: SGHTS, YDEGEE. The CDR3 loop spans 18 amino acids. The junction had 13 bases not matched to a gene; V was cut back by 3 bases and J by 3 bases. In DNA, the CDR3 is TGTGCCAGCAGCTCGGACAGGGTCGGCTCGAGGTACACCGGGGAGCTGTTTTTT. This codes for CASSSDRVGSRYTGELFF.

This chain links TRBV27 with TRBJ1-3; D is uncertain. Germline CDR1 reads MNHEY; CDR2 reads SMNVEV (reference sequence). V was clipped by 2 bases and J by 2 bases, with 10 bases between them. CDR3 length: 15 residues. CDR3 in amino acids: CASSLRGMAGNTIYF. Here the CDR3 DNA reads TGTGCCAGCAGTTTACGGGGTATGGCTGGAAACACCATATATTTT.

This sequence joins TRBV2 and TRBJ2-1; unclear D gene. CDR1 and CDR2 from the germline V gene are SNHLY and FYNNEI. The CDR3 runs 13 residues. Between the trimmed V and J ends, which lost 1 base and 0 bases, there was a span of 1 base. The CDR3 sequence: CASSEGSYNEQFF. CDR3 nucleotide sequence: TGTGCCAGCAGTGAAGGCTCCTACAATGAGCAGTTCTTC.

The chain carries TRBV18 and TRBJ1-5, with 8 bases aligning to TRBD1. The CDR3 runs 14 residues. V dropped 5 bases and J dropped 7; count of bases not matched to a gene: 7. Germline V gene lookup returns CDR1 KGHSH and CDR2 LQKENI. This CDR3 is CASSAWTGLQPQHF. The CDR3 nucleotides read TGTGCCAGCTCAGCTTGGACAGGGCTCCAGCCCCAGCATTTT.

The J gene is TRBJ1-2, the V gene TRBV7-2; D not certain. Trimming left V 3 bases short and J 4 bases short, with 15 bases between. The CDR3 length is 15 residues. Germline V gene data show CDR1 as SGHTA and CDR2 as FQGNSA. The CDR3 here is CASSLPPARTYGYTF. The CDR3 DNA follows: TGTGCCAGCAGCTTGCCCCCGGCCAGGACCTATGGCTACACCTTC.

This sequence joins TRBV5-1 and TRBJ2-1; TRBD2 is a possible D gene (6 bases). The germline V gene encodes CDR1 SGHRS and CDR2 YFSETQ. The CDR3 is 17 amino acids. V was clipped by 6 bases and J by 4 bases, with 23 bases between them. CDR3 in amino acids: CASTLFGREPIYNEQFF. CDR3 DNA sequence: TGCGCCAGCACCCTATTCGGCCGGGAGCCTATTTACAATGAGCAGTTCTTC.

The chain combines TRBV7-9 with TRBJ2-4; D possibly corresponds to TRBD1 (6 bases). CDR3 size: 12 residues. V was cut by 5 bases and J by 6 bases, with 8 bases left in between. Germline assignment: CDR1 SEHNR and CDR2 FQNEAQ (reference sequence). DNA for the CDR3: TGTGCCAGCAGCCTGGACAGAAACATTCAGTACTTC. Its translation is CASSLDRNIQYF.

This sequence joins TRBV5-8 and TRBJ2-3; 13 nucleotides match TRBD2. V lost 4 bases, J lost 6 bases, and 5 bases stayed unmatched. This CDR3 is 15 amino acids long. Per germline, CDR1 SGHTS and CDR2 YDEGEE. CDR3 DNA sequence: TGTGCCAGCAGCCCGTGGACTAGCGGGGGCGATACGCAGTATTTT. Its protein is CASSPWTSGGDTQYF. Looking up the rest from reference TRBV5-8 and TRBJ2-3 gives the full variable domain: EAGVTQSPTHLIKTRGQQATLRCSPISGHTSVYWYQQALGLGLQFLLWYDEGEERNRGNFPPRFSGRQFPNYSSELNVNALELEDSALYLCASSPWTSGGDTQYFGPGTRLTVL.

The chain is built from TRBV9 and TRBJ1-2, with D unclear. The V end was cut by 1 base, the J end by 4 bases, with 11 bases between. Per the germline V gene, CDR1 is SGDLS and CDR2 is YYNGEE. This CDR3 is 14 amino acids long. The CDR3 bases are TGTGCCAGCAGCGTACCACCGGGGATCTATGGCTACACCTTC. It specifies CASSVPPGIYGYTF.

On this clone itself: The junction departs from germline at one end; a sequencing error may be responsible. The rearrangement joins TRBV12-3 or TRBV12-4 to TRBJ2-7; D gene uncertain. The CDR3 totals 12 residues. The CDR3 sequence: CASSLVPYQQYF. The DNA for the CDR3 is TGTGCCAGCAGTTTAGTCCCCTACCAGCAGTACTTC.